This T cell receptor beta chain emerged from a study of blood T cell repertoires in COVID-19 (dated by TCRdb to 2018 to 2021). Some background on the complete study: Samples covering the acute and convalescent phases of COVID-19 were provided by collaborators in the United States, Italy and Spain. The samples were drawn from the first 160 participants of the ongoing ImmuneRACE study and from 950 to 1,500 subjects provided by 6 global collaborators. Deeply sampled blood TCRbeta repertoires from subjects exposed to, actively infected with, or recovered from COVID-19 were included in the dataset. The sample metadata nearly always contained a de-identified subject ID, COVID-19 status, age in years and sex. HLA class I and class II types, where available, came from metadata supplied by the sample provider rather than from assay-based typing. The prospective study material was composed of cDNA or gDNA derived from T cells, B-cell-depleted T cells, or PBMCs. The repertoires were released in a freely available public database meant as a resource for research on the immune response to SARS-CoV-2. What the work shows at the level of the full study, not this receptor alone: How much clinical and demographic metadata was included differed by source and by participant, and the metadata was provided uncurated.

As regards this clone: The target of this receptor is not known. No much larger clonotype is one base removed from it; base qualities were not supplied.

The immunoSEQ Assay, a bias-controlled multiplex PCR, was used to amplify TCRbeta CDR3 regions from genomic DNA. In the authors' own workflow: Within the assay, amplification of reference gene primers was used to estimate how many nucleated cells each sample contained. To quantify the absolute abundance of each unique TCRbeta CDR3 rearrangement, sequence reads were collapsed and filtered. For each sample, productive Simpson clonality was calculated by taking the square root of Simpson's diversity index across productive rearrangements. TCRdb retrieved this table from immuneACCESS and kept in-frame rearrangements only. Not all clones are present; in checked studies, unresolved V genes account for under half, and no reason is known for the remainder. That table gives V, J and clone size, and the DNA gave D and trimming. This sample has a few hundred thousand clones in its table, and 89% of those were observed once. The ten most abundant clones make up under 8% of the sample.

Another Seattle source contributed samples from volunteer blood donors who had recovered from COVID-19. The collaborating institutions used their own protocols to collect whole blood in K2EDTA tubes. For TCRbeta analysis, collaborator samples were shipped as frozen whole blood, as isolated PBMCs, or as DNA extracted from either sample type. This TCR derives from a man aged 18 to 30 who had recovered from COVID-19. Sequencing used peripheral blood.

The DNA sequence is given as TGTGCCAGCAGTTACTCGGAACAGCCCACAGATACGCAGTATTTT. Protein translation: CASSYSEQPTDTQYF. This chain is built from TRBV6-5 and TRBJ2-3, with no confident D gene call. CDR1 and CDR2 were assigned from the germline V gene as MNHEY and SVGAGI. A distance of 9 bases separates the germline ends of V and J, which lose 0 bases and 2 bases respectively. The CDR3 measures 15 amino acids from cysteine to phenylalanine. Just the 45-base CDR3 DNA is kept, in frame starting at base 1.